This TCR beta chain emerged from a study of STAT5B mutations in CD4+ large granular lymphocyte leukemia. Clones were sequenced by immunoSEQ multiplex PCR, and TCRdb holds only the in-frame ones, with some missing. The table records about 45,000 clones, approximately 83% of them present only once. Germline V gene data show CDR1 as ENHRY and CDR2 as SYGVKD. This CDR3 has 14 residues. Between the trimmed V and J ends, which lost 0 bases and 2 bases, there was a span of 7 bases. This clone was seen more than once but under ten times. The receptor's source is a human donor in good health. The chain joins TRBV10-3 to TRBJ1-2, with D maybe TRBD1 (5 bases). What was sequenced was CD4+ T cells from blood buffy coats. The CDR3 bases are TGTGCCATCAGTGAGTCGGGACCCAACTATGGCTACACCTTC. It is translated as CAISESGPNYGYTF.